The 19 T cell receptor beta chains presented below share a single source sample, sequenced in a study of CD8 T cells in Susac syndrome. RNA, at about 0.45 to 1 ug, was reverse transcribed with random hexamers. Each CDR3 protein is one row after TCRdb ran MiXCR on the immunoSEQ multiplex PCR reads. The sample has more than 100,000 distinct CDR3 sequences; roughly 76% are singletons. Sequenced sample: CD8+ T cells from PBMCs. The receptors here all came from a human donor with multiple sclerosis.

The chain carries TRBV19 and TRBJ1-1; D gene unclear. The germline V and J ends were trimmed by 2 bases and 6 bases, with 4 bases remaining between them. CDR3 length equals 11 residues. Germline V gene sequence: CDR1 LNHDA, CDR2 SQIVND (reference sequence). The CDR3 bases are TGTGCCAGTAGTATATATGCTGAAGCTTTCTTT. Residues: CASSIYAEAFF.

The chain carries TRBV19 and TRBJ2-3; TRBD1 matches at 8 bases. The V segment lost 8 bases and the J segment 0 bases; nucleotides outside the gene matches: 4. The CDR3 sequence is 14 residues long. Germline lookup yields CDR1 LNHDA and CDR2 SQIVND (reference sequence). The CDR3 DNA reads TGTGCCAGTCTGGACAGGGAGAGCACAGATACGCAGTATTTT. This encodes CASLDRESTDTQYF. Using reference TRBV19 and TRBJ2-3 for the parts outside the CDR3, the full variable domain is DGGITQSPKYLFRKEGQNVTLSCEQNLNHDAMYWYRQDPGQGLRLIYYSQIVNDFQKGDIAEGYSVSREKKESFPLTVTSAQKNPTAFYLCASLDRESTDTQYFGPGTRLTVL.

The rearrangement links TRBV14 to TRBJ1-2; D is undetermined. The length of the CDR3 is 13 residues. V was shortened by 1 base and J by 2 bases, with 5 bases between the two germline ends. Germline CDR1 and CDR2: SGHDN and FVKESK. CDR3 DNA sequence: TGTGCCAGCAGCCAAGTCACCAACTATGGCTACACCTTC. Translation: CASSQVTNYGYTF. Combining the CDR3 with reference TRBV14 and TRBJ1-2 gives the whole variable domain EAGVTQFPSHSVIEKGQTVTLRCDPISGHDNLYWYRRVMGKEIKFLLHFVKESKQDESGMPNNRFLAERTGGTYSTLKVQPAELEDSGVYFCASSQVTNYGYTFGSGTRLTVV.

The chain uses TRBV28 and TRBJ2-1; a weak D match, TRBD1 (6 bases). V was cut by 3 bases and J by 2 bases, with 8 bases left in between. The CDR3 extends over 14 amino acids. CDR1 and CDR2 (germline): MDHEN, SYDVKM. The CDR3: CASSFRGPYNEQFF. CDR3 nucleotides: TGTGCCAGCAGTTTCAGGGGCCCCTACAATGAGCAGTTCTTC. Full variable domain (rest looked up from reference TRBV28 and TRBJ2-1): DVKVTQSSRYLVKRTGEKVFLECVQDMDHENMFWYRQDPGLGLRLIYFSYDVKMKEKGDIPEGYSVSREKKERFSLILESASTNQTSMYLCASSFRGPYNEQFFGPGTRLTVL.

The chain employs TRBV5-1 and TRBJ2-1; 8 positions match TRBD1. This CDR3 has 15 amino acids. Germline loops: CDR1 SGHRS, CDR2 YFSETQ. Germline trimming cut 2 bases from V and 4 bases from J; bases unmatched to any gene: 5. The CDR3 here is CASSLRDRTYNEQFF. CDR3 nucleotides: TGCGCCAGCAGCTTAAGGGACAGGACGTACAATGAGCAGTTCTTC. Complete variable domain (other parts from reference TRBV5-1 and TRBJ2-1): KAGVTQTPRYLIKTRGQQVTLSCSPISGHRSVSWYQQTPGQGLQFLFEYFSETQRNKGNFPGRFSGRQFSNSRSEMNVSTLELGDSALYLCASSLRDRTYNEQFFGPGTRLTVL.

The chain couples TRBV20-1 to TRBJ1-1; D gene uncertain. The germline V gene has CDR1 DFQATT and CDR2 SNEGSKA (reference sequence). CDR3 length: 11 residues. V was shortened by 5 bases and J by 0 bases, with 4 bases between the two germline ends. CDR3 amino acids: CSALMNTEAFF. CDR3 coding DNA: TGCAGTGCTCTTATGAACACTGAAGCTTTCTTT.

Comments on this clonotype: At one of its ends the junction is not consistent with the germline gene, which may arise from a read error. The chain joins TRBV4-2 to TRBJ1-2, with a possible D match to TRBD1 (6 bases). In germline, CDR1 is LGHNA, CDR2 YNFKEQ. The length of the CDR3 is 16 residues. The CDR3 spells CASSQDSRTVGYGYIF. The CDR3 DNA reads TGTGCCAGCAGCCAAGATTCCCGGACAGTAGGCTATGGCTACATCTTC.

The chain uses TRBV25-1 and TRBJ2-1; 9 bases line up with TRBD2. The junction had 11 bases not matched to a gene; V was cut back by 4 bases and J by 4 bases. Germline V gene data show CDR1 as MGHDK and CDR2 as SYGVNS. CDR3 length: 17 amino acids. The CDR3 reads CASSGVHFAGGYNEQFF. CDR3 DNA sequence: TGTGCCAGCAGTGGCGTCCACTTTGCGGGGGGGTACAATGAGCAGTTCTTC.

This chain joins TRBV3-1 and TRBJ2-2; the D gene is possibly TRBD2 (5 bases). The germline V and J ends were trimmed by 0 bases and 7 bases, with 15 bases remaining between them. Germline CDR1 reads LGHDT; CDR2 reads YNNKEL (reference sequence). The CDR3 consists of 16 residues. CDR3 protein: CASSQELELVSGELFF. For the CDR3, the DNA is TGTGCCAGCAGCCAAGAGTTGGAACTAGTGAGCGGGGAGCTGTTTTTT.

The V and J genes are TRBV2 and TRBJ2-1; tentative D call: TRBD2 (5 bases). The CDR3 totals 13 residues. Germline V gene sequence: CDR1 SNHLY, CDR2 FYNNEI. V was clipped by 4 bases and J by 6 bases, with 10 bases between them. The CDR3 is CASSVRGSNEQFF. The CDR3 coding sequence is TGTGCCAGCAGTGTCAGAGGGAGCAATGAGCAGTTCTTC.

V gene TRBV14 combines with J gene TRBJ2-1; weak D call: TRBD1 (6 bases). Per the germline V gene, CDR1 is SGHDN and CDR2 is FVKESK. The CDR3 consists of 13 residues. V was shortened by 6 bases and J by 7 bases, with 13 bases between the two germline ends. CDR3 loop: CASSPGTRNEQFF. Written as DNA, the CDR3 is TGTGCCAGCAGTCCCGGGACAAGGAATGAGCAGTTCTTC.

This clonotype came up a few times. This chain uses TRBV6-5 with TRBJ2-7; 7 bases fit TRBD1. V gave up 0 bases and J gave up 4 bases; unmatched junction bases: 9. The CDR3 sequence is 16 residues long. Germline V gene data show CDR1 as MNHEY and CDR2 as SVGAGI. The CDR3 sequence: CASSYSERGRVYEQYV. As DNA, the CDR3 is TGTGCCAGCAGTTACTCGGAGAGGGGGCGAGTGTACGAGCAGTACGTC.

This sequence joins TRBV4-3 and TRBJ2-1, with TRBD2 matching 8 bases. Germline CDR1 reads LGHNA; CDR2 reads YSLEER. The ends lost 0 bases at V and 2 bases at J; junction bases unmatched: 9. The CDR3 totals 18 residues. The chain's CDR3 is CASSQDSGGRKAYNEQFF. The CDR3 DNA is TGCGCCAGCAGCCAAGATTCGGGCGGGAGGAAGGCCTACAATGAGCAGTTCTTC.

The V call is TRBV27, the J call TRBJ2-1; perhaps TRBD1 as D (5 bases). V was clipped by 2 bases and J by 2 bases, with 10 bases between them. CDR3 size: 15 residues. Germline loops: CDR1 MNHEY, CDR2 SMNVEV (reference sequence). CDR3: CASSLGRAPYNEQFF. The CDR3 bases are TGTGCCAGCAGTTTAGGCAGGGCCCCCTACAATGAGCAGTTCTTC.

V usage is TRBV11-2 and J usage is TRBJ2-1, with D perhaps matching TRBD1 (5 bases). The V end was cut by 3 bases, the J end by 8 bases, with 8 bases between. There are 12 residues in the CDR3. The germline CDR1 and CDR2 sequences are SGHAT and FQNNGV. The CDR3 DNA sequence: TGTGCCAGCAGCTTCCAGGGCGATGAGCAGTTCTTC. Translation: CASSFQGDEQFF.

In DNA form, the CDR3 reads TGTGCCAGCAATGGAGTAAGGGGGGCTATTACTGAGCAGTTCTTC. Its translation is CASNGVRGAITEQFF. The chain recombines TRBV28 with TRBJ2-1, with D tentatively TRBD1 or TRBD2 (6 bases each). Trimming took 7 bases from V and 9 from J, leaving 22 bases between them. This CDR3 region has 15 residues. The V gene's germline CDR1 is MDHEN and CDR2 SYDVKM. The full variable domain, its missing parts supplied by reference TRBV28 and TRBJ2-1, is DVKVTQSSRYLVKRTGEKVFLECVQDMDHENMFWYRQDPGLGLRLIYFSYDVKMKEKGDIPEGYSVSREKKERFSLILESASTNQTSMYLCASNGVRGAITEQFFGPGTRLTVL.

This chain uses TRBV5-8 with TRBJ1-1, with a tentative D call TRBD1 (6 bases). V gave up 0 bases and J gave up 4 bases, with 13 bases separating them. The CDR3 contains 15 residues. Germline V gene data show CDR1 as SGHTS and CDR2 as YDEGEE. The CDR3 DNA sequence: TGTGCCAGCAGCTTGGGCAGGGGAGGAAGCACTGAAGCTTTCTTT. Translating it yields CASSLGRGGSTEAFF.

The CDR3 nucleotides are TGTGCCAGCAGCTTAGGGCTTTCGAGGGAGACCCAGTACTTC. Amino acids: CASSLGLSRETQYF. The genes are TRBV13 and TRBJ2-5; D ambiguous. Trimming shortened V by 0 bases and J by 5 bases, and 10 bases separated the two germline ends. This CDR3 is built from 14 residues. CDR1 and CDR2 (germline): PRHDT, FYEKMQ (reference sequence).

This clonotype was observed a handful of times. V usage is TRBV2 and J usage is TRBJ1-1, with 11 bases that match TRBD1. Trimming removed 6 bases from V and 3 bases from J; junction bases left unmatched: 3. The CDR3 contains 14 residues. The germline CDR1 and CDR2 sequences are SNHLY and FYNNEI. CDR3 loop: CASRGTGGHTEAFF. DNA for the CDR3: TGTGCCAGCAGGGGGACAGGGGGTCACACTGAAGCTTTCTTT.